These T cell receptor beta chains were read from a single sample in a study of T cell clones after liver transplantation. The repertoire was sequenced with immunoSEQ multiplex PCR; TCRdb's copy has only in-frame clones and lacks some. Of roughly 120,000 clones in the sample, approximately 90% were seen once. Sequencing used CD4+ T cells from blood, obtained 12 months after liver transplant. The receptors were gathered from a human patient who received a liver transplant. Some of the T cells might come from the graft donor. Each CDR3 is given with its conserved first and last residue. Each record gives: clone size, D gene, V gene, J gene, CDR3 protein, CDR3 DNA. The D gene is left open where the match is weak. Clone size is given for some rows only: seen once, a few or many times, or a class if the clone is expanded.

abundance: NA; d_gene: NA; v_gene: TRBV5-4; j_gene: TRBJ2-3; CDR3aa: CASSPRGPADTQYF; CDR3nt: TGTGCCAGCAGCCCTCGGGGGCCCGCAGATACGCAGTATTTT
abundance: once; d_gene: NA; v_gene: TRBV29-1; j_gene: TRBJ2-5; CDR3aa: CSIAEVGETQYF; CDR3nt: TGCAGCATAGCGGAGGTGGGAGAGACCCAGTACTTC
abundance: NA; d_gene: TRBD2; v_gene: TRBV7-2; j_gene: TRBJ2-7; CDR3aa: CASSLSGLAGVYEQYF; CDR3nt: TGTGCCAGCAGCTTATCCGGTCTAGCGGGAGTCTACGAGCAGTACTTC
abundance: NA; d_gene: TRBD2; v_gene: TRBV12-5; j_gene: TRBJ2-1; CDR3aa: CASGLVQLAGTYNEQFF; CDR3nt: TGTGCTAGTGGTTTGGTTCAACTAGCGGGGACCTACAATGAGCAGTTCTTC
abundance: NA; d_gene: TRBD1; v_gene: TRBV19; j_gene: TRBJ1-2; CDR3aa: CASTGTGEGYTF; CDR3nt: TGTGCCAGTACCGGGACAGGGGAAGGCTACACCTTC
abundance: NA; d_gene: NA; v_gene: TRBV10-3; j_gene: TRBJ2-5; CDR3aa: CAISDEIRAGETQYF; CDR3nt: TGTGCCATCAGTGATGAGATCAGGGCTGGGGAGACCCAGTACTTC
abundance: NA; d_gene: TRBD1; v_gene: TRBV11-2; j_gene: TRBJ2-5; CDR3aa: CASSVFRGTGAFETQYF; CDR3nt: TGTGCCAGCAGCGTCTTCAGGGGGACAGGGGCGTTCGAGACCCAGTACTTC
abundance: few; d_gene: TRBD2; v_gene: TRBV28; j_gene: TRBJ2-4; CDR3aa: CASSLGPGGDIQYF; CDR3nt: TGTGCCAGCAGCCTCGGCCCGGGGGGAGACATTCAGTACTTC
abundance: NA; d_gene: NA; v_gene: TRBV7-2; j_gene: TRBJ2-7; CDR3aa: CASSSNTYEQYF; CDR3nt: TGTGCCAGCAGCTCAAACACCTACGAGCAGTACTTC
abundance: NA; d_gene: TRBD2; v_gene: TRBV19; j_gene: TRBJ2-7; CDR3aa: CASSRPSAGAESYEQYF; CDR3nt: TGTGCCAGTAGCCGGCCCTCAGCGGGAGCTGAATCCTACGAGCAGTACTTC
abundance: NA; d_gene: TRBD2; v_gene: TRBV27; j_gene: TRBJ2-1; CDR3aa: CASSLARLAGKNNEQFF; CDR3nt: TGTGCCAGCAGCCTGGCTCGGCTAGCGGGGAAGAACAATGAGCAGTTCTTC
abundance: NA; d_gene: NA; v_gene: TRBV7-8; j_gene: TRBJ1-2; CDR3aa: CASSLTGQGGGYTF; CDR3nt: TGTGCCAGCAGCTTAACTGGCCAGGGAGGCGGCTACACCTTC
abundance: NA; d_gene: NA; v_gene: TRBV6-1; j_gene: TRBJ2-5; CDR3aa: CASNRFGETQYF; CDR3nt: TGTGCCAGTAACAGGTTTGGAGAGACCCAGTACTTC
abundance: NA; d_gene: TRBD1; v_gene: TRBV10-1; j_gene: TRBJ1-4; CDR3aa: CASSETGQGRLFF; CDR3nt: TGCGCCAGCAGTGAGACGGGACAGGGACGATTGTTTTTT
abundance: NA; d_gene: NA; v_gene: TRBV13; j_gene: TRBJ1-4; CDR3aa: CASSRPTGANEKLFF; CDR3nt: TGTGCCAGCAGCCGTCCCACCGGGGCTAATGAAAAACTGTTTTTT
abundance: NA; d_gene: TRBD2; v_gene: TRBV10-2; j_gene: TRBJ2-7; CDR3aa: CASTGTSVSYEQYF; CDR3nt: TGCGCCAGCACCGGGACTAGCGTTTCCTACGAGCAGTACTTC
abundance: NA; d_gene: NA; v_gene: TRBV5-6; j_gene: TRBJ2-7; CDR3aa: CASSLEEYVIYEQYF; CDR3nt: TGTGCCAGCAGCTTGGAGGAGTATGTAATCTACGAGCAGTACTTC
abundance: NA; d_gene: NA; v_gene: TRBV19; j_gene: TRBJ2-1; CDR3aa: CASSVPGTTNEQFF; CDR3nt: TGTGCCAGTAGTGTCCCCGGGACAACCAATGAGCAGTTCTTC